The source of this T cell receptor (beta chain) is a study of T-cell reconstitution after alpha-beta-depleted transplantation in children. A remark on this clonotype: The junction shows a germline mismatch at one end, possibly a read error.

During its preparation, the TCRbeta library received unique molecular identifiers. One entry per CDR3 protein results from TCRdb running MiXCR on the PCR reads. The sample includes around 380,000 distinct CDR3 sequences, roughly 11% seen only once; the top ten take roughly 5.5%. This specimen consisted of PBMCs from the stem cell graft donor, obtained from the stem cell graft. This clonotype was sampled from a human donor who donated a stem cell graft to a child with acute myeloid leukemia.

The CDR3 reads CASGLGGRQFF. The DNA of the CDR3 is TGTGCCAGCGGCTTAGGGGGGCGGCAGTTCTTC. The V and J genes are TRBV7-2 and TRBJ2-1, with D perhaps TRBD1 or TRBD2 (6 bases each). Germline CDR1 is SGHTA and CDR2 is FQGNSA. This CDR3 has 11 amino acids.